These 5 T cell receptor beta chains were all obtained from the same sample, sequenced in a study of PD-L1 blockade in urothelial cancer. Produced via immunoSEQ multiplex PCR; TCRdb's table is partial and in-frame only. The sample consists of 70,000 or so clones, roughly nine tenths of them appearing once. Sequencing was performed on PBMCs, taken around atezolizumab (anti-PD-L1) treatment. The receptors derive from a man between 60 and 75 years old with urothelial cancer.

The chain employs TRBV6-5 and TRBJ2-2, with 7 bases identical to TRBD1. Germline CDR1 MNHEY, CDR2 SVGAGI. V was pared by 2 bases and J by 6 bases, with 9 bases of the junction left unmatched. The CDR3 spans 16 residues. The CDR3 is CASSYDSGGIAGELFF. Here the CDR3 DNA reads TGTGCCAGCAGTTACGACTCAGGGGGTATAGCCGGGGAGCTGTTTTTT.

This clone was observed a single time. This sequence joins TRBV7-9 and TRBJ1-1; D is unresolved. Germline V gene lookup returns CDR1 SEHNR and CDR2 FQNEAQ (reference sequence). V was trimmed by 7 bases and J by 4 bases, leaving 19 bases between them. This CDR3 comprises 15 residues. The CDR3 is CASTSAQRTGTEAFF. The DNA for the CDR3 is TGTGCCAGCACCTCGGCCCAACGGACTGGCACTGAAGCTTTCTTT.

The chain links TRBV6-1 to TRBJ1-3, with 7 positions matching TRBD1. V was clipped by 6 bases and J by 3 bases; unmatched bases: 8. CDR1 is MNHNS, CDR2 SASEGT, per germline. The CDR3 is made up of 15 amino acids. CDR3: CASRGGTADGNTIYF. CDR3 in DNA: TGTGCCAGCAGAGGGGGGACAGCGGATGGAAACACCATATATTTT.

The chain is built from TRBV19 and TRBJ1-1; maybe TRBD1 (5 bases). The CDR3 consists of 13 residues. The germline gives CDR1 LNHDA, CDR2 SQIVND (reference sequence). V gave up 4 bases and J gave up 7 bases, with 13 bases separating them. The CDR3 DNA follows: TGTGCCAGTAGTACTCTTGGGGGGGGTGAAGCTTTCTTT. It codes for CASSTLGGGEAFF. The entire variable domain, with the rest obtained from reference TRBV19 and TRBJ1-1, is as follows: DGGITQSPKYLFRKEGQNVTLSCEQNLNHDAMYWYRQDPGQGLRLIYYSQIVNDFQKGDIAEGYSVSREKKESFPLTVTSAQKNPTAFYLCASSTLGGGEAFFGQGTRLTVV.

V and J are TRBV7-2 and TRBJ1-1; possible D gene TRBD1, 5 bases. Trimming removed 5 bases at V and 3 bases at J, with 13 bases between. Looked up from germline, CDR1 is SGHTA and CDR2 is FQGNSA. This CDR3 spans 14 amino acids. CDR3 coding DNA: TGTGCCAGCAGCCGAGACAGAAAGGACACTGAAGCTTTCTTT. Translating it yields CASSRDRKDTEAFF. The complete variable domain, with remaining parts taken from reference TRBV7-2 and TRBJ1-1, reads GAGVSQSPSNKVTEKGKDVELRCDPISGHTALYWYRQSLGQGLEFLIYFQGNSAPDKSGLPSDRFSAERTGGSVSTLTIQRTQQEDSAVYLCASSRDRKDTEAFFGQGTRLTVV.